Here is one TCR beta chain with its context. Its antigen is not known. The source of the sample is a study of cytomegalovirus exposure and HLA in healthy donors. Points from the study as a whole: The investigators catalogued about 170 TCR beta chains as cytomegalovirus-associated. Most TCR sequences were uncommon, yet certain public TCRs appeared in many donors.

J gave up 0 bases and V 4 bases, and 5 bases lay outside the gene matches. The length of the CDR3 is 15 residues. Germline assignment: CDR1 ENHRY and CDR2 SYGVKD. The assay was immunoSEQ multiplex PCR, and TCRdb's table has in-frame clones only and misses some. The sample records fewer than 350,000 clones, more than 75% being singletons. The donors formed part of the approximately 120-subject validation cohort, distinct from the approximately 630-subject first cohort. The rearrangement uses TRBV10-3 and TRBJ1-1, with 7 bases that match TRBD1. This clonotype was sampled from a woman aged 18 to 35 in good health and CMV-seronegative. Input material: PBMCs. CDR3 in DNA: TGTGCCATCAGTGGTCCGGGACAGCTGAACACTGAAGCTTTCTTT. It yields the protein CAISGPGQLNTEAFF.